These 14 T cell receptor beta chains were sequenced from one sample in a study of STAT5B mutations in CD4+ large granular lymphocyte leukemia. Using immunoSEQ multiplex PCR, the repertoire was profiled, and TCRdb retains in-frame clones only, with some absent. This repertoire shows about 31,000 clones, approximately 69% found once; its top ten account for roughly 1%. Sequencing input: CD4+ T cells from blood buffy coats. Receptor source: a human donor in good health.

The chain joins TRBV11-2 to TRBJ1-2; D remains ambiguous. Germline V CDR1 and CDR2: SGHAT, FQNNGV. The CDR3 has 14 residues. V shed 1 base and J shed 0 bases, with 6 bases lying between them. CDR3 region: CASSLAGANYGYTF. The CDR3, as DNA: TGTGCCAGCAGCTTAGCGGGAGCTAACTATGGCTACACCTTC.

The CDR3 nucleotides read TGTGCCAGCAGCGCGCAGGTCAGCCCCGGCACCGGGGAGCTGTTTTTT. Translating it yields CASSAQVSPGTGELFF. The chain links TRBV9 to TRBJ2-2, with unresolved D. The CDR3 runs to 16 residues. V lost 3 bases and J lost 4, with 16 bases in between. Per the germline V gene, CDR1 is SGDLS and CDR2 is YYNGEE.

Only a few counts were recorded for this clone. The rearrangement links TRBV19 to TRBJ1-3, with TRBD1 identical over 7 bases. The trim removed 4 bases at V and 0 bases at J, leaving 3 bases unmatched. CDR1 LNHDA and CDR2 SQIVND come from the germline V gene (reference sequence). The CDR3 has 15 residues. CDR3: CASSTTGYSGNTIYF. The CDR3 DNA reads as TGTGCCAGTAGTACGACAGGGTACTCTGGAAACACCATATATTTT. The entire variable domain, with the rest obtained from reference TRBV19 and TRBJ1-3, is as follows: DGGITQSPKYLFRKEGQNVTLSCEQNLNHDAMYWYRQDPGQGLRLIYYSQIVNDFQKGDIAEGYSVSREKKESFPLTVTSAQKNPTAFYLCASSTTGYSGNTIYFGEGSWLTVV.

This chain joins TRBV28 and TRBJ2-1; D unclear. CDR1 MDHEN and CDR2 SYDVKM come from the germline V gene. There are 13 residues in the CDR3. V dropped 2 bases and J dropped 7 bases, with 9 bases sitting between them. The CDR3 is CASSLGFGNEQFF. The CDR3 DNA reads TGTGCCAGCAGTTTAGGGTTCGGAAATGAGCAGTTCTTC.

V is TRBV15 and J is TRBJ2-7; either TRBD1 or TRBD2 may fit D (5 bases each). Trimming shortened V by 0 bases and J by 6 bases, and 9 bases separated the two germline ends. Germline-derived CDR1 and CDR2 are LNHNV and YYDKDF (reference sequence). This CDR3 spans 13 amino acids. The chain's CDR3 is CATSRDRESEQYF. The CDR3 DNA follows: TGTGCCACCAGCAGAGACAGGGAGTCCGAGCAGTACTTC. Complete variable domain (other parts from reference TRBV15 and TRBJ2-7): DAMVIQNPRYQVTQFGKPVTLSCSQTLNHNVMYWYQQKSSQAPKLLFHYYDKDFNNEADTPDNFQSRRPNTSFCFLDIRSPGLGDTAMYLCATSRDRESEQYFGPGTRLTVT.

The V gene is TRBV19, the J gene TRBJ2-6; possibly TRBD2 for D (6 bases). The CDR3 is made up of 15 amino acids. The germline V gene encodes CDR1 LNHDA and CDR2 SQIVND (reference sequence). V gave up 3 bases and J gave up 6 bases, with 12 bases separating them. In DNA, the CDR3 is TGTGCCAGTAGTATCGGGGGACTTACGGCCAACGTCCTGACTTTC. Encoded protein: CASSIGGLTANVLTF. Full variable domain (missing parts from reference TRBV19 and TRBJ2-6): DGGITQSPKYLFRKEGQNVTLSCEQNLNHDAMYWYRQDPGQGLRLIYYSQIVNDFQKGDIAEGYSVSREKKESFPLTVTSAQKNPTAFYLCASSIGGLTANVLTFGAGSRLTVL.

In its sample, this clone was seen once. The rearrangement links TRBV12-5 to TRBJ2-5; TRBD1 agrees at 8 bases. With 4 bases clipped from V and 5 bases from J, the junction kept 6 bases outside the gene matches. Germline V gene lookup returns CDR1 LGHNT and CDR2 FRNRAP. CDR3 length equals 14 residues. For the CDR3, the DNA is TGTGCTAGTGGTTCCCCAGGGGGCTGGGAGACCCAGTACTTC. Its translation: CASGSPGGWETQYF.

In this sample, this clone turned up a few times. The CDR3 sequence is CATTSAPVVAGHFYNEQFF. CDR3 in DNA: TGTGCCACCACCTCGGCCCCGGTGGTAGCGGGACACTTCTACAATGAGCAGTTCTTC. The J gene is TRBJ2-1, the V gene TRBV19, with 8 bases that match TRBD2. The CDR3 covers 19 residues. V lost 10 bases and J lost 3; bases outside the gene matches: 23. Germline V gene data show CDR1 as LNHDA and CDR2 as SQIVND (reference sequence).

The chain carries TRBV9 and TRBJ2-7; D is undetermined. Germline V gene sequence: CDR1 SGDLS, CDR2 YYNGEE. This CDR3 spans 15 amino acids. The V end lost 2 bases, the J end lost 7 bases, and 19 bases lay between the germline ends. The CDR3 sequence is CASSVSPIKHLEQYF. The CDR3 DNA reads TGTGCCAGCAGCGTTTCGCCGATCAAACATTTGGAGCAGTACTTC. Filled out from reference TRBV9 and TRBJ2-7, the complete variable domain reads DSGVTQTPKHLITATGQRVTLRCSPRSGDLSVYWYQQSLDQGLQFLIQYYNGEERAKGNILERFSAQQFPDLHSELNLSSLELGDSALYFCASSVSPIKHLEQYFGPGTRLTVT.

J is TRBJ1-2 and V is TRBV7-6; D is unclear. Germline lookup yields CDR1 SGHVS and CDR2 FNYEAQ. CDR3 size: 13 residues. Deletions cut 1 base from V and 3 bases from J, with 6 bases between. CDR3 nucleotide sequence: TGTGCCAGCAGCTTAGGACGAGACTATGGCTACACCTTC. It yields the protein CASSLGRDYGYTF.

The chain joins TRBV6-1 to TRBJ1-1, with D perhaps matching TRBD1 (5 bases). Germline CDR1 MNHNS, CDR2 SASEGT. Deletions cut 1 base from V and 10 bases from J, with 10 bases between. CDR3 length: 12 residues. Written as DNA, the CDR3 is TGTGCCAGCAGTGAAGGGGCGGGGGGAGCTTTCTTT. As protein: CASSEGAGGAFF.

CDR3 protein: CATTPRRASGNTIYF. In DNA, the CDR3 is TGTGCCACCACCCCTAGACGAGCCTCTGGAAACACCATATATTTT. This rearrangement joins TRBV15 to TRBJ1-3; no clear D. V gave up 7 bases and J gave up 0 bases, with 13 bases separating them. Germline V CDR1 and CDR2: LNHNV, YYDKDF (reference sequence). The CDR3 spans 15 residues. The whole variable domain, filled in from reference TRBV15 and TRBJ1-3, reads DAMVIQNPRYQVTQFGKPVTLSCSQTLNHNVMYWYQQKSSQAPKLLFHYYDKDFNNEADTPDNFQSRRPNTSFCFLDIRSPGLGDTAMYLCATTPRRASGNTIYFGEGSWLTVV.

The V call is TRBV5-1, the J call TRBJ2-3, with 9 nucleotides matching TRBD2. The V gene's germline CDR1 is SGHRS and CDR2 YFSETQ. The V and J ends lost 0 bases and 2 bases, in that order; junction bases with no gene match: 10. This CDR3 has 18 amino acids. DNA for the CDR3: TGCGCCAGCAGCTTGGCCGCCTCCAGCGGGGGGACCACAGATACGCAGTATTTT. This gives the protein CASSLAASSGGTTDTQYF.

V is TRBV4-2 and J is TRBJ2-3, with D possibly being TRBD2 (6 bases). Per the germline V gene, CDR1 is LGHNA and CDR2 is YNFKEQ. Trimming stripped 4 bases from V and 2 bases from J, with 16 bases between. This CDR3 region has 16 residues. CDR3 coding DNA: TGTGCCAGCAGCCTTGGCGGGCGGGACGACACAGATACGCAGTATTTT. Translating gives CASSLGGRDDTDTQYF.